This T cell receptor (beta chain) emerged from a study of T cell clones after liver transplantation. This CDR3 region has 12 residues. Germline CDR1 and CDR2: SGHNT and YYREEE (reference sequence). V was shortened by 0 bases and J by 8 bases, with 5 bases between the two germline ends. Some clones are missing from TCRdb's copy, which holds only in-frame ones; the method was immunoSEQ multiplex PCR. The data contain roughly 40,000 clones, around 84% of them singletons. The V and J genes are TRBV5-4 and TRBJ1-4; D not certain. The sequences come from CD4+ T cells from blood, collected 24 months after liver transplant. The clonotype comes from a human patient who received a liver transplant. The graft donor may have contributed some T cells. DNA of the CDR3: TGTGCCAGCAGCTTGGATAAGGAAAAACTGTTTTTT. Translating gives CASSLDKEKLFF. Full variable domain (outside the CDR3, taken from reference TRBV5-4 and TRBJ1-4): ETGVTQSPTHLIKTRGQQVTLRCSSQSGHNTVSWYQQALGQGPQFIFQYYREEENGRGNFPPRFSGLQFPNYSSELNVNALELDDSALYLCASSLDKEKLFFGSGTQLSVL.